Presented here are 20 T cell receptor beta chains from one specimen sequenced in a study of post-analysis software for immune sequencing data. Their antigens are not known. Overall study results and limits: A handful of TRBV segments were significantly more frequent in patients than in controls. TRBV5-6, TRBV5-1 and TRBV20-1 were among these segments.

The TCR beta cDNA libraries contained unique molecular identifiers. MiXCR, run by TCRdb on the PCR reads, gives a single entry per CDR3 protein. The data hold hundreds of thousands of distinct CDR3 sequences, with 44% observed a single time. Sequencing was performed on blood. These TCRs come from a girl aged 5-17 years with multiple sclerosis.

CDR3 in DNA: TGTGCCAGCAGTCTTACCGGGACGGCTAATAGCAATCAGCCCCAGCATTTT. This codes for CASSLTGTANSNQPQHF. This chain joins TRBV2 and TRBJ1-5; D perhaps matches TRBD1 (5 bases). Looked up from germline, CDR1 is SNHLY and CDR2 is FYNNEI. Trimming pared 5 bases from V and 0 bases from J, leaving 17 bases between. This CDR3 region has 17 residues.

The CDR3 here is CASSLDRWRETQYF. The CDR3 DNA sequence: TGCGCCAGCAGCTTGGACAGGTGGAGGGAGACCCAGTACTTC. The rearrangement joins TRBV5-1 to TRBJ2-5; D could derive from TRBD1 or TRBD2 (5 bases each). The V and J ends lost 0 bases and 5 bases respectively, with 11 bases between them. The CDR3 has 14 residues. Germline CDR1 and CDR2: SGHRS and YFSETQ.

The chain uses TRBV4-1 and TRBJ2-5; 8 bases map to TRBD2. J gave up 0 bases and V 4 bases, and 7 bases lay outside the gene matches. CDR3 length: 16 residues. Germline V gene data show CDR1 as MGHRA and CDR2 as YSYEKL. The CDR3 sequence is CASSRIAGTYQETQYF. The CDR3 DNA is TGCGCCAGCAGCCGGATAGCGGGGACCTACCAAGAGACCCAGTACTTC.

This clonotype was detected many times. The chain employs TRBV29-1 and TRBJ2-7; 9 bases are shared with TRBD1. The CDR3 consists of 14 residues. From germline, CDR1 is SQVTM and CDR2 ANQGSEA. V lost 2 bases, J lost 3 bases, and 5 bases stayed unmatched. The CDR3: CSVESADRGYEQYF. CDR3 in DNA: TGCAGCGTTGAATCTGCGGACAGGGGCTACGAGCAGTACTTC.

V gene TRBV10-2 combines with J gene TRBJ2-6; TRBD1 matches 7 bases. Germline V CDR1 and CDR2: WSHSY, SAAADI. There are 16 residues in the CDR3. The V and J ends lost 6 bases and 2 bases, in that order; junction bases with no gene match: 7. The CDR3 coding sequence is TGCGCCAGCAGAAACAGGGGTGAGCCTGGGGCCAACGTCCTGACTTTC. This gives the protein CASRNRGEPGANVLTF.

The chain has TRBV11-3 and TRBJ2-1; 8 nucleotides line up with TRBD1. The germline V gene has CDR1 SGHNT and CDR2 YENEEA. V shed 6 bases, J shed 10 bases, and the junction held 5 bases outside the gene matches. The CDR3 has 12 residues. CDR3 residues: CASRPTGGEQFF. CDR3 bases: TGTGCCAGCAGACCTACAGGGGGAGAGCAGTTCTTC.

V usage is TRBV10-3 and J usage is TRBJ2-1, with D possibly matching TRBD2 (6 bases). The V gene's germline CDR1 is ENHRY and CDR2 SYGVKD. This CDR3 spans 11 amino acids. Trimming took off 4 bases at V and 8 bases at J, with 6 bases between the two ends. CDR3 in amino acids: CAISGGDEQFF. CDR3 nucleotides: TGTGCCATCAGTGGGGGGGATGAGCAGTTCTTC.

This clonotype was counted a few times. V is TRBV7-2 and J is TRBJ2-3; no firm D call. Germline V gives CDR1 SGHTA, CDR2 FQGNSA. The CDR3 has 15 residues. V was trimmed by 4 bases and J by 4 bases, leaving 15 bases between them. CDR3 coding DNA: TGTGCCAGCAGCTCGGGCCCGCAGAAGGCAGATACGCAGTATTTT. Its translation: CASSSGPQKADTQYF.

This rearrangement joins TRBV2 to TRBJ2-1, with 7 bases lining up with TRBD2. The DNA end lines up better with TRBJ2-7; the J call may be wrong. The CDR3 sequence is 14 residues long. Germline CDR1 and CDR2: SNHLY and FYNNEI. CDR3 in amino acids: CAPGGGPPYNEQYF. The CDR3 bases are TGTGCCCCGGGGGGAGGCCCTCCTTACAATGAGCAGTACTTC.

This chain uses TRBV2 with TRBJ2-7; D is possibly TRBD1 or TRBD2 (5 bases each). Germline values: CDR1 SNHLY, CDR2 FYNNEI. The V end was cut by 11 bases, the J end by 5 bases, with 16 bases between. The CDR3 is 12 amino acids. CDR3 sequence reads: CAPRGLRHEQYF. CDR3 nucleotide sequence: TGTGCCCCACGGGGCCTCCGGCACGAGCAGTACTTC.

This clonotype has only a few counts. This rearrangement joins TRBV12-3 or TRBV12-4 to TRBJ2-7; D unresolved. The CDR3 has 12 amino acids. V was clipped by 4 bases and J by 4 bases, with 8 bases between them. CDR3 sequence: CASSSKSYEQYF. CDR3 in DNA: TGTGCCAGCAGTTCAAAGTCTTACGAGCAGTACTTC.

CDR3 sequence reads: CASSARGTTDTQYF. DNA of the CDR3: TGCGCCAGCAGCGCTCGAGGGACCACAGATACGCAGTATTTT. The rearrangement uses TRBV5-1 and TRBJ2-3; TRBD1 or TRBD2 may be the D gene (5 bases each). The germline V gene encodes CDR1 SGHRS and CDR2 YFSETQ. V lost 4 bases and J 2 bases, leaving 11 bases between the germline ends. This CDR3 contains 14 residues.

This clonotype has a handful of counts. The chain employs TRBV5-1 and TRBJ1-3; D unresolved. CDR3 length equals 13 residues. Between the trimmed V and J ends, which lost 3 bases and 8 bases, there was a span of 12 bases. Germline values: CDR1 SGHRS, CDR2 YFSETQ. The CDR3 region is CASSYSEFDTIYF. The DNA for the CDR3 is TGCGCCAGCAGCTACAGCGAATTCGACACCATATATTTT.

This sequence joins TRBV5-1 and TRBJ2-1; D ambiguous. Looked up from germline, CDR1 is SGHRS and CDR2 is YFSETQ. The CDR3 covers 13 residues. Trimming took off 0 bases at V and 7 bases at J, with 8 bases between the two ends. The CDR3: CASSLEQVNEQFF. CDR3 in DNA: TGCGCCAGCAGCTTGGAGCAGGTGAATGAGCAGTTCTTC.

As regards this clonotype: A much larger clone differs from this one at a single base, so this may be a read error. The CDR3 spells CTSSSYTASTDTQYF. CDR3 coding DNA: TGCACCAGCAGCTCTTACACGGCTAGCACAGATACGCAGTATTTT. This chain connects TRBV5-1 to TRBJ2-3; D is ambiguous. Per germline, CDR1 SGHRS and CDR2 YFSETQ. This CDR3 has 15 amino acids.

This sequence joins TRBV2 and TRBJ2-7; TRBD1 agrees at 10 bases. Germline lookup yields CDR1 SNHLY and CDR2 FYNNEI. The CDR3 consists of 16 residues. J gave up 2 bases and V 7 bases, and 11 bases lay outside the gene matches. The CDR3 loop reads CASTLYGTGATYEQYF. Here the CDR3 DNA reads TGTGCCAGCACCCTATACGGGACAGGGGCCACCTACGAGCAGTACTTC.

The chain carries TRBV20-1 and TRBJ2-1, with D unresolved. CDR1 is DFQATT, CDR2 SNEGSKA, per germline (reference sequence). CDR3 size: 14 residues. V lost 6 bases, J lost 0 bases, and 12 bases lay in between. Written as DNA, the CDR3 is TGCAGTGCCGCCAAGCCCCGCTCCTACAATGAGCAGTTCTTC. As protein: CSAAKPRSYNEQFF.

The CDR3 is CASSRPGTGSPLHF. The CDR3 coding sequence is TGTGCCAGCAGTCGTCCCGGGACAGGATCACCCCTCCACTTT. The rearrangement joins TRBV6-2 or TRBV6-3 to TRBJ1-6; 8 bases map to TRBD1. Trimming took 5 bases from V and 10 from J; bases not matched to a gene: 7. CDR3 size: 14 residues. Germline assignment: CDR1 MNHEY and CDR2 SVGEGT.

This clonotype was observed a few times. The rearrangement joins TRBV9 to TRBJ2-5; D remains unclear. The end of the DNA aligns better with TRBJ2-7, so the J call may be wrong. CDR1 is SGDLS, CDR2 YYNGEE, per germline. This CDR3 has 13 amino acids. CDR3 in DNA: TGTGCCAGCAGCCAATCCTCAGGCGACGAGCAGTACTTC. Residues: CASSQSSGDEQYF.

The chain has TRBV15 and TRBJ2-1; 8 nucleotides match TRBD2. Germline loops: CDR1 LNHNV, CDR2 YYDKDF (reference sequence). The V gene end was trimmed by 5 bases and the J gene end by 8 bases; junction bases not matched to a gene: 14. The CDR3 runs 16 residues. The CDR3 nucleotides read TGTGCCACCAGCGCACCCGGGACTAGTAGTGTCGATGAGCAGTTCTTC. Protein: CATSAPGTSSVDEQFF.